This TCR beta chain is drawn from a study of regulatory T cells. This CDR3 comprises 15 residues. CDR1 is MNHNY and CDR2 is SVGAGI in the germline V gene (reference sequence). Study observations and caveats: In CD3G-deficient patients, conventional CD4+ T cells were enriched for hydrophobic CDR3 residues at positions 6 and 7.

The PCR used 52 TRBV and 13 TRBJ primers. Repertoires were generated with immunoSEQ multiplex PCR, while TCRdb's copy carries only in-frame clones and drops some. Seen here are about 35,000 clones, about nine tenths observed once, and the top ten hold roughly 2.2%. Concerning this clone itself: The antigen remains undetermined.

This receptor was identified in a person between 18 and 30 years old with CD3G deficiency. This rearrangement joins TRBV6-6 to TRBJ2-6; D unresolved. The sample consisted of conventional CD4+ T cells sorted from blood. CDR3 nucleotide sequence: TGTGCGACCAGACCAACGGTCTCTGGGGCCAACGTCCTGACTTTC. It translates to CATRPTVSGANVLTF.